The entry below gives a single TCR beta chain sequence along with its context. Its antigen remains unidentified. Base qualities are missing; no much larger clone stands one base away. CDR1 and CDR2, looked up from the germline V gene, are MDHEN and SYDVKM. V is trimmed back by 6 bases and J by 8 bases, and the junction contains 14 bases that no gene match accounts for. Including cysteine and phenylalanine, the CDR3 has 15 amino acids. Here the CDR3 DNA is all that survives: 45 bases in frame from base 1. Enrolling through a virtual design, the prospective study's participants ranged in age from roughly 18 to 95 years and lived across 24 United States geographic areas. To assign participants to cohorts, the prospective study relied on clinical history that participants themselves reported in a screening survey and a study questionnaire. Each participant in the prospective study had whole blood, serum and a nasopharyngeal or oropharyngeal swab collected by mobile phlebotomists. Additional blood draws and questionnaires over an approximately two-month period could optionally be provided by prospective study participants. Blood samples from the prospective study were shipped frozen or at room temperature prior to DNA extraction.

TCRbeta CDR3 regions were amplified from genomic DNA using the immunoSEQ Assay, a bias-controlled multiplex PCR. Turning to the authors' computational methods: The number of nucleated cells in each sample was estimated by amplification of reference gene primers within the assay. To quantify the absolute abundance of each unique TCRbeta CDR3 rearrangement, sequence reads were collapsed and filtered. For each sample, productive Simpson clonality was calculated as the square root of Simpson's diversity index across productive rearrangements. Held by TCRdb, this immuneACCESS table contains in-frame sequences only and omits some clones. Under half of the omission traces to an unresolved V gene where checked; the cause of the rest is unknown. Clone size and the V and J calls come from that table; the DNA yielded D and trimming. This sample gives approximately 260,000 clones in total; roughly four fifths of them show up just once. The ten top clones hold roughly 4% of the sample.

These data belong to a study of blood T cell repertoires in COVID-19 (TCRdb year 2020). Regarding the complete study: The collaborator samples originated in the United States, Italy and Spain and spanned the acute and convalescent phases of COVID-19. The sample metadata nearly always contained a de-identified subject ID, COVID-19 status, age in years and sex. Where available, HLA class I and class II types were obtained from metadata supplied by the sample provider rather than from assay-based typing. The prospective study material was composed of cDNA or gDNA derived from T cells, B-cell-depleted T cells, or PBMCs. The repertoires were made available in a free public database intended to serve as a resource for research on the immune response to SARS-CoV-2. The samples were drawn from two sources: the first 160 participants of the ongoing ImmuneRACE study, and fewer than 1,500 subjects contributed by 6 global collaborators. Deeply sampled blood TCRbeta repertoires from subjects exposed to, actively infected with, or recovered from COVID-19 were included in the dataset.

What the work shows at the level of the full study, not this receptor alone: Clinical and demographic metadata were provided uncurated, with the amount varying by source and participant.

The source is a man in his thirties or forties with acute COVID-19. The sequenced sample was PBMCs or T cells enriched from blood (not recorded which). The chain was built from TRBV28 and TRBJ1-2; 8 junctional bases match TRBD1. Read as DNA, the sequence is TGTGCCAGCAGAGGGCAGGGGGCGCTTTCTCAGGGCTACACCTTC. Translated, it reads CASRGQGALSQGYTF.